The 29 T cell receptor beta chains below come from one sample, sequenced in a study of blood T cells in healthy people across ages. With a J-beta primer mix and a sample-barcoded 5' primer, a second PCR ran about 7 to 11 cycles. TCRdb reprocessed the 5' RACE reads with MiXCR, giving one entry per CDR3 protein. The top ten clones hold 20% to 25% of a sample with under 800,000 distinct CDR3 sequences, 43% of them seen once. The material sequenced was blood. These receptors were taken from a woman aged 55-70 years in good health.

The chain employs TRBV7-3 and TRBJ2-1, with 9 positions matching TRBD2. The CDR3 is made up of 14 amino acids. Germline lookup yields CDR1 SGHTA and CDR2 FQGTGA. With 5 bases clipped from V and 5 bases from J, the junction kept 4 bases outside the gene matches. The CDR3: CASSLSGSHNEQFF. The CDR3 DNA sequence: TGTGCCAGCAGCCTTAGCGGGAGCCACAATGAGCAGTTCTTC.

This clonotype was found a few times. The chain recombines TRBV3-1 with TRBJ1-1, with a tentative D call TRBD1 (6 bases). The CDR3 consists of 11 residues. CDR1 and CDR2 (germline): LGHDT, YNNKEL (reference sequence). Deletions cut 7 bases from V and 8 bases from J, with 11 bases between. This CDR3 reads CASTPTGEAFF. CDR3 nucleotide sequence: TGTGCCAGCACCCCGACAGGCGAAGCTTTCTTT.

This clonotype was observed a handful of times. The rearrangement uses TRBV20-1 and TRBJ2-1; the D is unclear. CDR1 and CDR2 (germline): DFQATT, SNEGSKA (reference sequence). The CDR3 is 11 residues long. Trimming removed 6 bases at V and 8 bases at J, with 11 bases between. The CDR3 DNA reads TGCAGTGCCCCGTGGATGGATGAGCAGTTCTTC. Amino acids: CSAPWMDEQFF.

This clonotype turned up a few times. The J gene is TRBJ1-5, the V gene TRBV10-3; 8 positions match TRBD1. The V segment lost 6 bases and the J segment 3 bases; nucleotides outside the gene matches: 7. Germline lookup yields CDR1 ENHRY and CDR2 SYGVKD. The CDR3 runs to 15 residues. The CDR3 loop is CAIRESQGANQPQHF. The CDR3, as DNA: TGTGCCATCAGGGAGAGTCAGGGGGCCAATCAGCCCCAGCATTTT.

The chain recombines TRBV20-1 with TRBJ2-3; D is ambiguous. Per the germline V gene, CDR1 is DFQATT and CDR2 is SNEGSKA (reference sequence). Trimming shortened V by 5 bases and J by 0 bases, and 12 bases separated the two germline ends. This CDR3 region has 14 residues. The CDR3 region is CSAPRLRSTDTQYF. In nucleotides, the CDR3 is TGCAGTGCTCCTAGACTTAGGAGCACAGATACGCAGTATTTT.

The chain's CDR3 is CASSSTGKTAEAFF. CDR3 in DNA: TGTGCCAGCAGTTCGACAGGGAAGACGGCTGAAGCTTTCTTT. V is TRBV12-3 or TRBV12-4 and J is TRBJ1-1; 7 bases are shared with TRBD1. J gave up 6 bases and V 4 bases, and 8 bases lay outside the gene matches. The CDR3 sequence is 14 residues long.

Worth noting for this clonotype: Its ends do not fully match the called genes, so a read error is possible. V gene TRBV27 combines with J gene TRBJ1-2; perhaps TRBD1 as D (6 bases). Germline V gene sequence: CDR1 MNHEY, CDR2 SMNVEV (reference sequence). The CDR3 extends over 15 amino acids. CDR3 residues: CASSPLGHANYGYTF. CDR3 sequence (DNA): TGCGCCAGCAGTCCGCTGGGACACGCTAACTATGGCTACACCTTC.

CDR3 bases: TGTGCCAGCAGCCGGGGAGATAAACAAGAGACCCAGTACTTC. This sequence encodes CASSRGDKQETQYF. This chain links TRBV12-3 or TRBV12-4 with TRBJ2-5; maybe TRBD2 (5 bases). V lost 6 bases and J 2 bases, leaving 13 bases between the germline ends. The CDR3 extends over 14 amino acids.

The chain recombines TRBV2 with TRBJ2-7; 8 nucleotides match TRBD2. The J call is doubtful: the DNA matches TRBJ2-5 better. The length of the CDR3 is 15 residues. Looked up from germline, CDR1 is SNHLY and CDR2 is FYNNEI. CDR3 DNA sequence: TGTGCCAGCAGTATGGTAGCGGGATCGGGGGAGACCCAGTACTTC. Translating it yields CASSMVAGSGETQYF.

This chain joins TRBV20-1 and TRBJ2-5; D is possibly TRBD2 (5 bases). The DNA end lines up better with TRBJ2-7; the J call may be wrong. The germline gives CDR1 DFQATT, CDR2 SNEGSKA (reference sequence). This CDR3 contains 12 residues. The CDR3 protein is CSAAGVSYEQYF. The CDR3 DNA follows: TGCAGTGCTGCCGGGGTTTCCTACGAGCAGTACTTC.

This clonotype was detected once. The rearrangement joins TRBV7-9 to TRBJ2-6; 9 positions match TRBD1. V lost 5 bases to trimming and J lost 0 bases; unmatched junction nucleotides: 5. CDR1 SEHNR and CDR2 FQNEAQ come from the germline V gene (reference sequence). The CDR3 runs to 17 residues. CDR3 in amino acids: CASSTQGASSGANVLTF. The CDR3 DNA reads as TGTGCCAGCAGCACACAGGGGGCGAGCTCTGGGGCCAACGTCCTGACTTTC.

CDR3 nucleotides: TGTGCCAGCAGCCCAGGACTAGCGGGAGCTCCTACCTACGAGCAGTACTTC. It is translated as CASSPGLAGAPTYEQYF. The rearrangement links TRBV13 to TRBJ2-7; 13 bases align to TRBD2. Germline-derived CDR1 and CDR2 are PRHDT and FYEKMQ (reference sequence). V gave up 5 bases and J gave up 2 bases; unmatched junction bases: 9. The CDR3 is made up of 17 amino acids.

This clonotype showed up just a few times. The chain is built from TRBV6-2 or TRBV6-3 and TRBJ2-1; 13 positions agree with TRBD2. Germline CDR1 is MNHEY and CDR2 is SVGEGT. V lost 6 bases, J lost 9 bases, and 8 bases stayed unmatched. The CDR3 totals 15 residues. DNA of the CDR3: TGTGCCAGCAGAGTACTAGCGGGAGGGCCGACTGAGCAGTTCTTC. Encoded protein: CASRVLAGGPTEQFF.

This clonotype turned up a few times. The CDR3 here is CASSDQGTNYGYTF. Here the CDR3 DNA reads TGTGCCAGCAGTGATCAGGGGACTAACTATGGCTACACCTTC. The chain recombines TRBV2 with TRBJ1-2, with D perhaps TRBD1 (6 bases). The germline gives CDR1 SNHLY, CDR2 FYNNEI. The CDR3 extends over 14 amino acids. V was clipped by 3 bases and J by 0 bases, with 8 bases between them.

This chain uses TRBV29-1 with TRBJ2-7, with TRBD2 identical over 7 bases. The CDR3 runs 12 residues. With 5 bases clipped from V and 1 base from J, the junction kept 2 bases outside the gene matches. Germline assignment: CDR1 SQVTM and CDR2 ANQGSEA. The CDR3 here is CSVTSVSYEQYF. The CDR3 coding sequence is TGCAGCGTTACTAGCGTTTCCTACGAGCAGTACTTC.

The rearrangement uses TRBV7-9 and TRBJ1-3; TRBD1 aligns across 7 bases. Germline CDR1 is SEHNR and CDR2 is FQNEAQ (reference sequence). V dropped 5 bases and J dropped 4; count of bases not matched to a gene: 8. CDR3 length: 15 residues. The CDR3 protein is CASSHRQGRGNTIYF. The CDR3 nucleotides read TGTGCCAGCAGCCATCGACAGGGCCGAGGAAACACCATATATTTT. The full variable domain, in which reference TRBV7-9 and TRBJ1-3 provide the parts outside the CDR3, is DTGVSQNPRHKITKRGQNVTFRCDPISEHNRLYWYRQTLGQGPEFLTYFQNEAQLEKSRLLSDRFSAERPKGSFSTLEIQRTEQGDSAMYLCASSHRQGRGNTIYFGEGSWLTVV.

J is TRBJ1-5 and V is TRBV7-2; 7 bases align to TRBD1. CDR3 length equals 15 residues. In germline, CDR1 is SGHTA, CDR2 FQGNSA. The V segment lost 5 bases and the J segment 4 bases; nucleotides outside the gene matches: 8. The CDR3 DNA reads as TGTGCCAGCAGCAAAGGCGACAGGGAGAATCAGCCCCAGCATTTT. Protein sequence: CASSKGDRENQPQHF.

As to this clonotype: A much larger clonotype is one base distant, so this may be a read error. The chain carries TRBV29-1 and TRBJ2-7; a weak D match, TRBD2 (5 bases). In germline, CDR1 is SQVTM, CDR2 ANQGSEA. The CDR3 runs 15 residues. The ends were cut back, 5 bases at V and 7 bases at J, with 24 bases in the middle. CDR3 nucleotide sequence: TGCAGCGTTCCGCCTCGAGGGTCCCACTACAATGAGCAGTACTTC. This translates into CSVPPRGSHYNEQYF.

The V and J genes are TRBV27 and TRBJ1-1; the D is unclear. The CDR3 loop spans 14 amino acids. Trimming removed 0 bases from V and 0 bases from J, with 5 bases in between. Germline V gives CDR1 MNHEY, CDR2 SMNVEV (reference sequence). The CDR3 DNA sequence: TGTGCCAGCAGTTTATCTTTAGTGAACACTGAAGCTTTCTTT. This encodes CASSLSLVNTEAFF.

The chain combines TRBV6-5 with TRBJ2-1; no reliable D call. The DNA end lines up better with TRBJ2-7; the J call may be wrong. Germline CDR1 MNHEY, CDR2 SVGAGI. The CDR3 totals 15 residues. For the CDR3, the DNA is TGTGCCAGCAGACGAGTACCGAGCTCCTACAATGAGCAGTACTTC. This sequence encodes CASRRVPSSYNEQYF.

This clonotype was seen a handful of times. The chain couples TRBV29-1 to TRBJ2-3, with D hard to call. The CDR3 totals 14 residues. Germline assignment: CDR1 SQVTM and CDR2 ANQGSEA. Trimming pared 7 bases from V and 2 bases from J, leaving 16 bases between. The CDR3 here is CSGATRANTDTQYF. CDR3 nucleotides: TGCAGCGGGGCGACAAGGGCAAACACAGATACGCAGTATTTT.

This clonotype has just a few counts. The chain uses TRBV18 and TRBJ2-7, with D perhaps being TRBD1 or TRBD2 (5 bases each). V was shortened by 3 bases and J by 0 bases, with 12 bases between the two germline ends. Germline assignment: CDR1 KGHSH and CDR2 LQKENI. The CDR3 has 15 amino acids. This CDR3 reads CASSPDRDGSYEQYF. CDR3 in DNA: TGTGCCAGCTCACCCGATCGGGACGGCTCCTACGAGCAGTACTTC.

The CDR3 protein is CASSPTGALAKNIQYF. The DNA for the CDR3 is TGTGCCAGCAGTCCGACAGGGGCGTTAGCCAAAAACATTCAGTACTTC. The J gene is TRBJ2-4, the V gene TRBV14, with 8 bases matching TRBD1. This CDR3 has 16 amino acids. Germline V gene sequence: CDR1 SGHDN, CDR2 FVKESK. Germline trimming cut 6 bases from V and 0 bases from J; bases unmatched to any gene: 7.

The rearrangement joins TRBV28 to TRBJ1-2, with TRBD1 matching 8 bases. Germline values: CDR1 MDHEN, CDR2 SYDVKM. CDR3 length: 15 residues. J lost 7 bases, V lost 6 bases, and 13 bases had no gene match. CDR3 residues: CASRPGTGSVAGYTF. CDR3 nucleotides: TGTGCCAGCAGACCCGGGACAGGATCGGTTGCTGGCTACACCTTC.

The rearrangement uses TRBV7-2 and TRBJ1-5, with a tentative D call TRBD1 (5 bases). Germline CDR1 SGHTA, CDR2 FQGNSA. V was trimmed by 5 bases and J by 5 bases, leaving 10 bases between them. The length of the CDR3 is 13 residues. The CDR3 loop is CASSETVDQPQHF. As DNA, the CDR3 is TGTGCCAGCAGCGAGACAGTTGATCAGCCCCAGCATTTT.

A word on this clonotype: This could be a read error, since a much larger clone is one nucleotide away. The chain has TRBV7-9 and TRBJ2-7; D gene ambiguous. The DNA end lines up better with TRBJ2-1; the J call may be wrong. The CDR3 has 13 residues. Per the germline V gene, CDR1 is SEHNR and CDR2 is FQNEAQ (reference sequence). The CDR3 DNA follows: TGTGCCAGCAGCCCGGAGAGCTCCTACGAGCAGTTCTTC. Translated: CASSPESSYEQFF.

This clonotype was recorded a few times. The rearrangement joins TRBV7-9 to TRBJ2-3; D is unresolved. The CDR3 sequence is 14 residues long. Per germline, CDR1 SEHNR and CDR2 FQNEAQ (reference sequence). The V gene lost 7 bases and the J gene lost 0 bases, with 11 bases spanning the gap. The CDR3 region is CASKGKISTDTQYF. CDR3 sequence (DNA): TGTGCCAGCAAGGGAAAAATTAGCACAGATACGCAGTATTTT.

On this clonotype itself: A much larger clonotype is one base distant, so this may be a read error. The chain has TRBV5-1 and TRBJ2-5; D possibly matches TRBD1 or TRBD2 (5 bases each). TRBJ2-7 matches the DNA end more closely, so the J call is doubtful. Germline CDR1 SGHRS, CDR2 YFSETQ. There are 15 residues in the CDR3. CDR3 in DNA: TGCGCCAGCAGAGGACCGGGGCAAACGTCCTACGAGCAGTACTTC. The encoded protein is CASRGPGQTSYEQYF.

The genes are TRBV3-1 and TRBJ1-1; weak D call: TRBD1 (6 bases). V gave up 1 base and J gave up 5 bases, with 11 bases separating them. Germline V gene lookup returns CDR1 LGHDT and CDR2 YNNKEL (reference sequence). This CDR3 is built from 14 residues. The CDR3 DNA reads TGTGCCAGCAGCCAAGGATCAGGGGAGACTGAAGCTTTCTTT. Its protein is CASSQGSGETEAFF. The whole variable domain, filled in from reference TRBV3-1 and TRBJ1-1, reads DTAVSQTPKYLVTQMGNDKSIKCEQNLGHDTMYWYKQDSKKFLKIMFSYNNKELIINETVPNRFSPKSPDKAHLNLHINSLELGDSAVYFCASSQGSGETEAFFGQGTRLTVV.